Detailed here is one T cell receptor beta chain. The data originate from a study of blood T cells in healthy people across ages. With a J-beta primer mix and a sample-barcoded 5' primer, a second PCR ran 7 to 11 cycles. TCRdb ran MiXCR on the 5' RACE reads and lists one entry per CDR3 protein. This repertoire shows about 1.4 million distinct CDR3 sequences, around 59% found once; its top ten account for 5.5% to 8%. Specimen: blood. This TCR was recovered from a man aged 18 to 30 in good health.

The CDR3 region has the DNA TGTGCCAGCAGCGGCCAGTCGTTGGGCAGGCTCGGCAATGAGCAGTTCTTC. This translates into CASSGQSLGRLGNEQFF. This chain joins TRBV7-9 and TRBJ2-1; D uncertain. The ends were cut back, 5 bases at V and 6 bases at J, with 23 bases in the middle. The CDR3 loop spans 17 amino acids. Germline assignment: CDR1 SEHNR and CDR2 FQNEAQ (reference sequence).